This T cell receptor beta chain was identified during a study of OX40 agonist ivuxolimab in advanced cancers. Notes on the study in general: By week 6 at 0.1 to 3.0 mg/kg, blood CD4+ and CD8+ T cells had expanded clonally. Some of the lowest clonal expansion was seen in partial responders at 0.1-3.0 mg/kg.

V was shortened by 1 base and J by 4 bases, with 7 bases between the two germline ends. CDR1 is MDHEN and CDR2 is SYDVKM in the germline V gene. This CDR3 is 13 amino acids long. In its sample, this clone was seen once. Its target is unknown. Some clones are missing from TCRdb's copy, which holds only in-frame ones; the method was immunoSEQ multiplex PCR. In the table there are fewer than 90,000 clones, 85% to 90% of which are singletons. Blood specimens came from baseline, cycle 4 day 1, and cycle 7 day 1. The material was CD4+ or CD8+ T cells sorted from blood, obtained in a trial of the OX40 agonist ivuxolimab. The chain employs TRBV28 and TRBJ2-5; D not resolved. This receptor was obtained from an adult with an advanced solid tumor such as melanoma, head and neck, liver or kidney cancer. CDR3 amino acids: CASSLSGGETQYF. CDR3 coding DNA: TGTGCCAGCAGTTTATCCGGTGGAGAGACCCAGTACTTC.